The sequence of this T cell receptor beta chain was determined in a study of blood T cell repertoires in COVID-19. As for the study in general: From T cells, B-cell-depleted T cells, or PBMCs came the material, which was cDNA or gDNA.

Original handling: Amplification with reference gene primers provided the estimates of nucleated cell counts. Method: immunoSEQ multiplex PCR; TCRdb's copy keeps in-frame clones and lacks some. That table furnishes V, J and clone size, whereas the DNA furnished D and trimming. Counted here are 300,000 to 350,000 clones, about 86% occurring once; the ten biggest clones make up approximately 4%. This CDR3 has 12 residues. V lost 6 bases and J 4 bases, leaving 7 bases between the germline ends. Participant ages covered roughly 18 to 89 years across about two dozen US areas. Clinical history reported by participants formed the basis on which cohorts were assigned.

This sequence was found in a woman between 40 and 50 years old with acute COVID-19. The sample comprised PBMCs or T cells enriched from blood (not recorded which). The gene calls are TRBV12-3 or TRBV12-4 and TRBJ2-1; unclear D gene. The CDR3 sequence is CASRQTYNEQFF. The CDR3 nucleotides read TGTGCCAGCAGGCAAACTTACAATGAGCAGTTCTTC.